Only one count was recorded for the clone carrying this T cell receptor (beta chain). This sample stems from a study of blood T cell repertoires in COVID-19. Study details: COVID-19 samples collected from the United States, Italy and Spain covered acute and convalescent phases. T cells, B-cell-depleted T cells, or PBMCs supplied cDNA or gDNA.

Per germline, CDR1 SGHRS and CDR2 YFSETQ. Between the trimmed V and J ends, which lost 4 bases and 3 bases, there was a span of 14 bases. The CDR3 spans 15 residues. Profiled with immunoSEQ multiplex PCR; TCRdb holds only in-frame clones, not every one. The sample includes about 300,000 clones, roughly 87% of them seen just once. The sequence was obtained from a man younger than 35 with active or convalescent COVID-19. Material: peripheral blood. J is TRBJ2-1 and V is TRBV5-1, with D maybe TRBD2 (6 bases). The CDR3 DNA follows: TGCGCCAGCAGCGCGGGACTCCAAGGCTACAATGAGCAGTTCTTC. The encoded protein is CASSAGLQGYNEQFF.